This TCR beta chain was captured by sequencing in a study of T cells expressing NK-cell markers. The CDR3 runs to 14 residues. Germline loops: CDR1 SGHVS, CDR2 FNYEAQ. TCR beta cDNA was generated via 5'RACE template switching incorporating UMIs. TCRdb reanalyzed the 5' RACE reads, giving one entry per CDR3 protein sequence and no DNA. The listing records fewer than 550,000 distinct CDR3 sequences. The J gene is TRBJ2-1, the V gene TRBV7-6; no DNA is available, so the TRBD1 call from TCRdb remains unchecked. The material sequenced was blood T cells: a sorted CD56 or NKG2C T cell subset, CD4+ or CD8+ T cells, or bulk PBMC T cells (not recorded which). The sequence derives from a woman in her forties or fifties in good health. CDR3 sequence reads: CASSPGWGTHEQFF.